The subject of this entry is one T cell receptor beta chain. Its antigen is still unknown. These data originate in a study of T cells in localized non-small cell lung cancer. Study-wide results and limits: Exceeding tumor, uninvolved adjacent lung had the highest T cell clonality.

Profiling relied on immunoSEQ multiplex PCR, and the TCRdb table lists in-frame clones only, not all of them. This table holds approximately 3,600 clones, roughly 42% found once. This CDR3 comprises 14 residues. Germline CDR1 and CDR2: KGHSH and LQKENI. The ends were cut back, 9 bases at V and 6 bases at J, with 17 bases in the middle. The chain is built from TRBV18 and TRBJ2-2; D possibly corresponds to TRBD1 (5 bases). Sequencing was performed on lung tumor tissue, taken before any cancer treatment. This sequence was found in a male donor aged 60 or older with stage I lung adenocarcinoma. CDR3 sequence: CASSTQGYSGELFF. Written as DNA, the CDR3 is TGTGCCAGTTCAACCCAGGGATATTCCGGGGAGCTGTTTTTT.